These T cell receptor beta chains were read from a single sample in a study of T cell responses to AZD1222 COVID-19 vaccine. Libraries were prepared by immunoSEQ multiplex PCR; TCRdb keeps only in-frame clonotypes and omits some of them. The sample contains 53,000 or so clones, approximately 84% of which appear only once. This material consisted of peripheral blood, taken on day 0 of AZD1222 vaccination. These receptors all stem from an adult in good health. Both conserved end residues are part of each CDR3. The D gene is left open where the match is weak. A clone size is listed for some rows: how often the clone was seen (once, few, many), or a class if it is expanded.

CDR3nt | CDR3aa | j_gene | v_gene | abundance | d_gene
TGTGCCAGCAGCTCGGGGGACGGGAATTCACCCCTCCACTTT | CASSSGDGNSPLHF | TRBJ1-6 | TRBV9 | . | .
TGTGCCAGCAGCACTCAGCTCTGGACATCTGGCTACACCTTC | CASSTQLWTSGYTF | TRBJ1-2 | TRBV9 | few | .
TGTGCCAGCAGACTGGAATGGGACAGGGGTTTCAATGAGCAGTTCTTC | CASRLEWDRGFNEQFF | TRBJ2-1 | TRBV5-5 | . | TRBD1
TGTGCCATCAGTGGATACTTGACAGATAACTATGGCTACACCTTC | CAISGYLTDNYGYTF | TRBJ1-2 | TRBV10-3 | . | .
TGTGCCAGCAGCCTCGAGAGGCAGGAGACCCAGTACTTC | CASSLERQETQYF | TRBJ2-5 | TRBV11-1 | once | .
TGTGCCAGCAGTTACAGGACAGGGGGAACTAATTCACCCCTCCACTTT | CASSYRTGGTNSPLHF | TRBJ1-6 | TRBV6-2/TRBV6-3 | . | TRBD1
TGCGCCAGCAGCCTAGGCCCTCTCGGCGATGAAAAACTGTTTTTT | CASSLGPLGDEKLFF | TRBJ1-4 | TRBV5-1 | once | .
TGTGCCAGCAGCGTCGGGACAGGTGGGGGGCAAGAGACCCAGTACTTC | CASSVGTGGGQETQYF | TRBJ2-5 | TRBV7-2 | . | TRBD1
TGTGCCAGTAGTATCCAGGGTGGCTACACCTTC | CASSIQGGYTF | TRBJ1-2 | TRBV19 | few | .
TGTGCCAGCAGCTTGCAGGGTGGGAACACTGAAGCTTTCTTT | CASSLQGGNTEAFF | TRBJ1-1 | TRBV5-8 | . | .
TGTGCCAGCAGTTCTCCCTGGACGTCTGAAGCTTTCTTT | CASSSPWTSEAFF | TRBJ1-1 | TRBV6-5 | . | .
TGTGCCAGCAGCCAAGATCGAGCTGGGGACGAGCAGTACTTC | CASSQDRAGDEQYF | TRBJ2-7 | TRBV3-1/TRBV3-2 | . | .
TGTGCCAGTATTTCGGGCGCGGGGGCTGGAAACACCATATATTTT | CASISGAGAGNTIYF | TRBJ1-3 | TRBV19 | . | .
TGTGCCTGGAAGAGGGGATGGAACACTGAAGCTTTCTTT | CAWKRGWNTEAFF | TRBJ1-1 | TRBV30 | . | .
TGCAGCGTTGAATTACAGGCGTACCACTTT | CSVELQAYHF | TRBJ1-1 | TRBV29-1 | . | .
TGTGCCAGCAGCTTACTAGTAGGGGGGGAGATTTACAATGAGCAGTTCTTC | CASSLLVGGEIYNEQFF | TRBJ2-1 | TRBV5-4 | . | .
TGTGCCAGCAGCCCCCGGACGAATTCACCCCTCCACTTT | CASSPRTNSPLHF | TRBJ1-6 | TRBV28 | . | .
TGCGCCAGCAGCTTGGATAACAGGGGCGAGCAGTACTTC | CASSLDNRGEQYF | TRBJ2-7 | TRBV5-1 | . | TRBD1
TGCGCCAGCAGCTTATCCCAGACGGCGAACACTGAAGCTTTCTTT | CASSLSQTANTEAFF | TRBJ1-1 | TRBV5-1 | few | .
TGCACCAGCAGCCAAGGGCGGGCTCCCGGGGAGCTGTTTTTT | CTSSQGRAPGELFF | TRBJ2-2 | TRBV1 | . | .
TGTGCCAGCAGTAACACACAGGAAGGCTACACCTTC | CASSNTQEGYTF | TRBJ1-2 | TRBV6-1 | . | .
TGTGCCTGGGGAACTAGACAGAACACCGGGGAGCTGTTTTTT | CAWGTRQNTGELFF | TRBJ2-2 | TRBV30 | . | .
TGTGCCAGCTCCCGGCTAGCGGGAGACTACGAGCAGTACTTC | CASSRLAGDYEQYF | TRBJ2-7 | TRBV18 | . | TRBD2
TGTGCCAGCAGTTACGAGAGGAGCTCCTACAATGAGCAGTTCTTC | CASSYERSSYNEQFF | TRBJ2-1 | TRBV6-2/TRBV6-3 | . | .